This TCR beta chain was observed in a study of CXCR3-negative and CXCR3-positive naive CD8 T cells. Whole-study findings and limits: Memory CD8+ cells had much lower diversity, and both naive subsets had comparably high diversity.

Regarding this clonotype: As yet, its antigen is unknown.

The CDR3 extends over 13 amino acids. CDR1 SQVTM and CDR2 ANQGSEA come from the germline V gene. The TRB libraries of cDNA were built by UMI-labeled 5' RACE. TCRdb re-called the 5' RACE reads and catalogs CDR3 proteins one per entry, DNA excluded. The sample includes about 7,200 distinct CDR3 sequences. J is TRBJ2-1 and V is TRBV29-1; TCRdb indicates TRBD2, and absent DNA this call remains unverified. The sequencing sample was made of naive CXCR3- CD8+ T cells from blood. This sample's subset: CD45RO-CCR7+CD27+CD95- naive CD8+ T cells lacking CXCR3 (TNR3-). The source of this sequence is a human donor in good health. Some clones in this sample may be carry-over from other donors' samples. The CDR3 sequence is CSVGLANYNEQFF.